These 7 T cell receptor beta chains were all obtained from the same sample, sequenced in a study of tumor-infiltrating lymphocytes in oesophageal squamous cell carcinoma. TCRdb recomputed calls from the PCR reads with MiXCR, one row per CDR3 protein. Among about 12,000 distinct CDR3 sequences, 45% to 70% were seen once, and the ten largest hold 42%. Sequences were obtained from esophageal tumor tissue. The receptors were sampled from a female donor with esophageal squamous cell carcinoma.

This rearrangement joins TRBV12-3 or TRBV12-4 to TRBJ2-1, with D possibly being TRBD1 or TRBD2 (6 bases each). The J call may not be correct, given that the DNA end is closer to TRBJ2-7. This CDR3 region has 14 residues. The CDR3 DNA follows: TGTGCCAGCAGCCGGGGGCCCGGTACCTACGAGCAGTACTTC. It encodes CASSRGPGTYEQYF.

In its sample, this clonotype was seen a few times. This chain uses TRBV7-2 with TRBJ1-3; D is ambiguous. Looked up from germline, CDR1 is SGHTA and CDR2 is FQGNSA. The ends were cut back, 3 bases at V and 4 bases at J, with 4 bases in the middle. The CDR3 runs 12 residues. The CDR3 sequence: CASSFPGNTIYF. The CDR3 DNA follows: TGTGCCAGCAGCTTTCCCGGAAACACCATATATTTT.

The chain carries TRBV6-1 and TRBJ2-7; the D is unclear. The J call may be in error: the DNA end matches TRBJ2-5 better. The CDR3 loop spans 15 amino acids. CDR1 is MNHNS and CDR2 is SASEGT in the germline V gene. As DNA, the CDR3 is TGTGCCAGCAGTGAAGTGGGCGGAGCCCAAGAGACCCAGTACTTC. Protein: CASSEVGGAQETQYF.

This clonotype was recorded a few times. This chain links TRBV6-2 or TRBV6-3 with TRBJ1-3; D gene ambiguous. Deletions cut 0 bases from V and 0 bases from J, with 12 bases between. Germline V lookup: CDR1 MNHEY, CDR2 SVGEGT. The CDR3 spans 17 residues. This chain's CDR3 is CASSYSILRFSGNTIYF. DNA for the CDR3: TGTGCCAGCAGTTACTCGATTTTGCGCTTCTCTGGAAACACCATATATTTT.

This chain's CDR3 is CASSSSSFNEQFF. The CDR3 region has the DNA TGTGCCAGCAGCTCCTCTAGTTTCAATGAGCAGTTCTTC. The chain uses TRBV7-3 and TRBJ2-1; D ambiguous. This CDR3 spans 13 amino acids. From germline, CDR1 is SGHTA and CDR2 FQGTGA. V shed 4 bases and J shed 6 bases, with 10 bases lying between them.

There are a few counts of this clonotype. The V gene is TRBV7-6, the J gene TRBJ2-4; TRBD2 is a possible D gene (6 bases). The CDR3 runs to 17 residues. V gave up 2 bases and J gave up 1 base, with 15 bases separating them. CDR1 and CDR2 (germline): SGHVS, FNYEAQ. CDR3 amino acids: CASSLIGGGFAKNIQYF. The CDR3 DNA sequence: TGTGCCAGCAGCTTAATCGGGGGTGGGTTTGCCAAAAACATTCAGTACTTC.

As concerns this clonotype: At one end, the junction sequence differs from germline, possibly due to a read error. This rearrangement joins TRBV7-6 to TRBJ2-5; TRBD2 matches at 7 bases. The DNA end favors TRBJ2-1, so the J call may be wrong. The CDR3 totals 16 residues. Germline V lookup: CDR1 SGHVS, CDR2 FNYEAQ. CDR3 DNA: TGTGCTAGCAGCTTATCGGTTCTAGTGGGAGGGGATGAGCAGTTCTTC. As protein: CASSLSVLVGGDEQFF.